Below, 6 T cell receptor beta chains from the same sample are listed, as sequenced in a study of siplizumab effects on memory and regulatory T cells. The data were produced by immunoSEQ multiplex PCR, yet TCRdb's version contains in-frame clones alone and is incomplete. This table holds 65,000 to 90,000 clones, 93% found once. Sequencing was performed on CD8+ T cells sorted from blood. These receptors all come from a human donor in good health.

The chain couples TRBV9 to TRBJ2-1, with 8 bases aligning to TRBD2. The CDR3 extends over 13 amino acids. The ends lost 3 bases at V and 9 bases at J; junction bases unmatched: 5. The germline gives CDR1 SGDLS, CDR2 YYNGEE. The CDR3 loop is CASSDGGLGEQFF. The CDR3 region has the DNA TGTGCCAGCAGCGACGGGGGACTAGGTGAGCAGTTCTTC.

CDR3 residues: CASGWASGADTQYF. CDR3 DNA: TGTGCCAGCGGGTGGGCTAGCGGAGCGGATACGCAGTATTTT. The J gene is TRBJ2-3, the V gene TRBV6-6, with 7 bases that match TRBD2. Germline CDR1 MNHNY, CDR2 SVGAGI (reference sequence). The CDR3 sequence is 14 residues long. V lost 8 bases to trimming and J lost 6 bases; unmatched junction nucleotides: 11.

This chain uses TRBV25-1 with TRBJ1-3; no clear D gene. Germline V gives CDR1 MGHDK, CDR2 SYGVNS. The V end lost 4 bases, the J end lost 8 bases, and 9 bases lay between the germline ends. The CDR3 has 12 residues. CDR3 protein: CASSALRDTIYF. DNA for the CDR3: TGTGCCAGCAGTGCCCTAAGGGACACCATATATTTT. The variable domain in full, with the rest retrieved from reference TRBV25-1 and TRBJ1-3, is EADIYQTPRYLVIGTGKKITLECSQTMGHDKMYWYQQDPGMELHLIHYSYGVNSTEKGDLSSESTVSRIRTEHFPLTLESARPSHTSQYLCASSALRDTIYFGEGSWLTVV.

The V gene is TRBV5-4, the J gene TRBJ1-1, with 12 bases identical to TRBD1. Germline V gives CDR1 SGHNT, CDR2 YYREEE (reference sequence). This CDR3 comprises 17 residues. The V segment lost 6 bases and the J segment 0 bases; nucleotides outside the gene matches: 9. In DNA form, the CDR3 reads TGTGCCAGCACCCGAAGGGACAGGGGGCGCCTGAACACTGAAGCTTTCTTT. This gives the protein CASTRRDRGRLNTEAFF.

The chain recombines TRBV14 with TRBJ1-1; possibly TRBD1 for D (5 bases). Germline lookup yields CDR1 SGHDN and CDR2 FVKESK. V lost 1 base, J lost 4 bases, and 10 bases lay in between. The length of the CDR3 is 14 residues. The DNA of the CDR3 is TGTGCCAGCAGCCAAGCTCTTAGGGGCACTGAAGCTTTCTTT. It codes for CASSQALRGTEAFF.

This clone appeared a single time. The gene calls are TRBV9 and TRBJ2-3; D is perhaps TRBD2 (7 bases). The length of the CDR3 is 17 residues. Germline assignment: CDR1 SGDLS and CDR2 YYNGEE. V was clipped by 0 bases and J by 4 bases, with 18 bases between them. The CDR3 DNA follows: TGTGCCAGCAGCGTAGTCTTCGCAGGGGAGGGCCCAGATACGCAGTATTTT. This codes for CASSVVFAGEGPDTQYF.